Each of the 18 T cell receptor beta chains below was sequenced from the same sample in a study of CD8 T cells in ankylosing spondylitis. A single record per CDR3 protein comes from TCRdb applying MiXCR to the 5' RACE reads. The data show over 30,000 distinct CDR3 sequences, 15% to 20% seen once. Sequenced material: blood. The origin of the receptors is a male donor with ankylosing spondylitis or in good health (not recorded which).

This clonotype was counted a single time. The chain recombines TRBV20-1 with TRBJ2-3, with D tentatively TRBD1 or TRBD2 (5 bases each). Germline V gene data show CDR1 as DFQATT and CDR2 as SNEGSKA (reference sequence). Trimming cost V 0 bases and J 11 bases, with 12 bases left between them. The CDR3 spans 12 residues. CDR3 residues: CSARDNRRVQYF. Written as DNA, the CDR3 is TGCAGTGCTAGAGATAACAGGCGGGTGCAGTATTTT.

The gene calls are TRBV27 and TRBJ2-2; tentatively, D is TRBD1 (6 bases). Trimming pared 3 bases from V and 7 bases from J, leaving 15 bases between. The CDR3 contains 15 residues. CDR1 and CDR2 (germline): MNHEY, SMNVEV (reference sequence). The CDR3 is CASSFFQGRIGELFF. Here the CDR3 DNA reads TGTGCCAGCAGTTTTTTTCAGGGGCGGATCGGGGAGCTGTTTTTT.

This clonotype turned up a few times. The chain employs TRBV12-3 or TRBV12-4 and TRBJ2-7; the D gene is possibly TRBD1 (5 bases). Trimming shortened V by 6 bases and J by 6 bases, and 12 bases separated the two germline ends. This CDR3 is 12 amino acids long. CDR3 residues: CASSTGTGEQYV. The DNA of the CDR3 is TGTGCCAGCAGCACTGGCACAGGCGAGCAGTACGTC.

The V call is TRBV15, the J call TRBJ2-2; 7 bases fit TRBD2. Germline V CDR1 and CDR2: LNHNV, YYDKDF (reference sequence). Trimming cost V 3 bases and J 1 base; bases outside gene matches: 5. This CDR3 has 16 amino acids. In DNA form, the CDR3 reads TGTGCCACCAGCAGGTCTGGCGGGAGGAACACCGGGGAGCTGTTTTTT. Encoded protein: CATSRSGGRNTGELFF. The full variable domain, completed using reference TRBV15 and TRBJ2-2, is DAMVIQNPRYQVTQFGKPVTLSCSQTLNHNVMYWYQQKSSQAPKLLFHYYDKDFNNEADTPDNFQSRRPNTSFCFLDIRSPGLGDTAMYLCATSRSGGRNTGELFFGEGSRLTVL.

The chain uses TRBV5-1 and TRBJ1-4; the match to TRBD1 covers 8 bases. The CDR3 is made up of 14 amino acids. CDR1 and CDR2 (germline): SGHRS, YFSETQ. The V and J ends lost 4 bases and 6 bases, in that order; junction bases with no gene match: 5. CDR3 residues: CASSVQGDDEKLFF. DNA of the CDR3: TGCGCCAGCAGCGTACAGGGGGATGATGAAAAACTGTTTTTT.

This rearrangement joins TRBV28 to TRBJ1-1, with D possibly TRBD1 on 5 matching bases. The CDR3 is 14 residues long. Per the germline V gene, CDR1 is MDHEN and CDR2 is SYDVKM. Trimming cost V 3 bases and J 6 bases, with 14 bases left between them. The CDR3 coding sequence is TGTGCCAGCAGTTTTCGGGGGAAACACGCTGAAGCTTTCTTT. As protein: CASSFRGKHAEAFF. Full variable domain (remainder filled in from reference TRBV28 and TRBJ1-1): DVKVTQSSRYLVKRTGEKVFLECVQDMDHENMFWYRQDPGLGLRLIYFSYDVKMKEKGDIPEGYSVSREKKERFSLILESASTNQTSMYLCASSFRGKHAEAFFGQGTRLTVV.

This clonotype was recorded a few times. This chain connects TRBV5-1 to TRBJ2-3; TRBD1 matches at 8 bases. The trim removed 2 bases at V and 7 bases at J, leaving 9 bases unmatched. The CDR3 sequence is 15 residues long. Germline V CDR1 and CDR2: SGHRS, YFSETQ. The CDR3 loop is CASSLGGTGINTQYF. In DNA form, the CDR3 reads TGCGCCAGCAGCTTAGGCGGGACAGGCATAAATACGCAGTATTTT.

This clonotype occurred a few times. The genes are TRBV5-1 and TRBJ2-2; no clear D gene. CDR1 is SGHRS and CDR2 is YFSETQ in the germline V gene. The V gene lost 0 bases and the J gene lost 1 base, with 4 bases spanning the gap. CDR3 length: 14 residues. The CDR3 sequence is CASSLGLNTGELFF. The DNA for the CDR3 is TGCGCCAGCAGCTTGGGCTTGAACACCGGGGAGCTGTTTTTT.

This clonotype has a handful of counts. The chain links TRBV3-1 to TRBJ1-1, with 7 bases lining up with TRBD1. The length of the CDR3 is 15 residues. Germline CDR1 and CDR2: LGHDT and YNNKEL (reference sequence). The J segment lost 0 bases and the V segment lost 4 bases, leaving 5 bases of the junction unmatched. The CDR3: CASSPRDRLNTEAFF. CDR3 nucleotides: TGTGCCAGCAGCCCAAGGGACAGACTGAACACTGAAGCTTTCTTT.

The sample holds a few counts of this clonotype. The chain joins TRBV12-3 or TRBV12-4 to TRBJ1-4; 7 nucleotides agree with TRBD1. This CDR3 contains 15 residues. Trimming at V came to 5 bases and at J to 5 bases, leaving 8 bases not matched to a gene. CDR3 loop: CASSPPGQSNEKLFF. For the CDR3, the DNA is TGTGCCAGCAGTCCCCCGGGACAGAGCAATGAAAAACTGTTTTTT.

In this sample, this clonotype turned up a few times. V usage is TRBV20-1 and J usage is TRBJ2-3, with TRBD1 matching 8 bases. The V and J ends lost 3 bases and 4 bases, in that order; junction bases with no gene match: 6. Per the germline V gene, CDR1 is DFQATT and CDR2 is SNEGSKA (reference sequence). The CDR3 is made up of 14 amino acids. CDR3 sequence reads: CSARDREWADTQYF. The CDR3 nucleotides read TGCAGTGCTAGGGACAGGGAATGGGCAGATACGCAGTATTTT.

This clonotype has just a few counts. The V call is TRBV10-3, the J call TRBJ2-2, with D possibly being TRBD1 (7 bases). The CDR3 runs to 15 residues. CDR1 is ENHRY, CDR2 SYGVKD, per germline. The ends were cut back, 3 bases at V and 4 bases at J, with 12 bases in the middle. CDR3 loop: CAISDRQGGTGELFF. As DNA, the CDR3 is TGTGCCATCAGTGACCGACAGGGAGGCACCGGGGAGCTGTTTTTT.

The chain is built from TRBV7-2 and TRBJ2-7; 13 bases are a match to TRBD2. Trimming removed 0 bases from V and 0 bases from J; junction bases left unmatched: 2. Germline CDR1 reads SGHTA; CDR2 reads FQGNSA. The CDR3 extends over 17 amino acids. The CDR3 sequence: CASSLAGTSGISYEQYF. The CDR3 nucleotides are TGTGCCAGCAGCTTAGCTGGGACTAGCGGGATCTCCTACGAGCAGTACTTC.

The chain combines TRBV20-1 with TRBJ2-1; 8 bases align to TRBD2. The CDR3 consists of 14 residues. Trimming took 0 bases from V and 7 from J; bases not matched to a gene: 5. Germline CDR1 and CDR2: DFQATT and SNEGSKA (reference sequence). The CDR3 loop reads CSARERGARNEQFF. CDR3 in DNA: TGCAGTGCTAGAGAGCGGGGGGCCAGGAATGAGCAGTTCTTC.

The chain carries TRBV20-1 and TRBJ1-4; 9 nucleotides align to TRBD1. The CDR3 sequence is 13 residues long. Germline CDR1 DFQATT, CDR2 SNEGSKA (reference sequence). Unmatched junction bases numbered 6, after V lost 5 bases and J lost 8 bases. Here the CDR3 reads CSARDRVKEKLFF. The DNA of the CDR3 is TGCAGTGCTCGGGACAGGGTAAAAGAAAAACTGTTTTTT.

This clonotype was found many times. The rearrangement joins TRBV15 to TRBJ2-2; unclear D gene. CDR1 LNHNV and CDR2 YYDKDF come from the germline V gene (reference sequence). The CDR3 covers 14 residues. V was pared by 0 bases and J by 13 bases, with 15 bases between. CDR3 residues: CATSRDVGRAGLFF. CDR3 nucleotide sequence: TGTGCCACCAGCAGAGATGTGGGTCGCGCCGGGCTGTTTTTT.

The chain has TRBV29-1 and TRBJ2-2; no firm D call. CDR3 length: 13 amino acids. V lost 2 bases, J lost 1 base, and 5 bases lay in between. From germline, CDR1 is SQVTM and CDR2 ANQGSEA. For the CDR3, the DNA is TGCAGCGTTGAAAAAGAGAACACCGGGGAGCTGTTTTTT. It specifies CSVEKENTGELFF.

This clonotype has a handful of counts. The chain joins TRBV12-3 or TRBV12-4 to TRBJ1-4; D not certain. There are 14 residues in the CDR3. V was pared by 7 bases and J by 5 bases, with 14 bases between. CDR3 nucleotide sequence: TGTGCCAGCACCCTCGGACGGTTCAATGAAAAACTGTTTTTT. It codes for CASTLGRFNEKLFF.